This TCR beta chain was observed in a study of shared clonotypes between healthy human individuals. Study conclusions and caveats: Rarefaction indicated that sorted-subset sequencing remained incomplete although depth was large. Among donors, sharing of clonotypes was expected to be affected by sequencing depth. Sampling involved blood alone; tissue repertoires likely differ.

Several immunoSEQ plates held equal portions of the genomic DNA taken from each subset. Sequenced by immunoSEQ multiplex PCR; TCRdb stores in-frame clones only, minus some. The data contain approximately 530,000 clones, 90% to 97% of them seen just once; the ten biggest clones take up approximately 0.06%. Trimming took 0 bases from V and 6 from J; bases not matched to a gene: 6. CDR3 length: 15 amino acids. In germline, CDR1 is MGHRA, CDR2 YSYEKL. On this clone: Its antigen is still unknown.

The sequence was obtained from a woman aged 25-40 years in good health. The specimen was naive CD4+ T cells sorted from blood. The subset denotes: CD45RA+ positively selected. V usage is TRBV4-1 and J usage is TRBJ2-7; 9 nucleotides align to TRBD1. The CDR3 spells CASSQEGTGKGEQYF. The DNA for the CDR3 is TGCGCCAGCAGCCAAGAAGGGACAGGGAAGGGCGAGCAGTACTTC.